This entry features one T cell receptor (beta chain) sequence. Its antigen remains unidentified. A much larger clone lies a single base off, so this may be a read error. This sample is part of a study of cytomegalovirus exposure and HLA in healthy donors. Regarding the study as a whole: Several V segments, TRBV6-2 and TRBV6-3 among them, could not be told apart and were dropped.

With 60 Vbeta and 13 Jbeta primers, the PCR was carried out. Data came from immunoSEQ multiplex PCR; TCRdb stores just in-frame clones and leaves some out. This sample carries fewer than 250,000 clones, over 65% of them seen once, and the ten largest clones take roughly 15%. Trimming took off 5 bases at V and 1 base at J, with 8 bases between the two ends. Germline V gives CDR1 SGHTA, CDR2 FQGNSA. This CDR3 contains 13 residues. The V call is TRBV7-2, the J call TRBJ1-1; D is perhaps TRBD1 (6 bases). This receptor was obtained from a man in his forties or fifties in good health and CMV-seronegative. The sequenced sample consisted of PBMCs. CDR3 loop: CASSRQANTEAFF. The CDR3 DNA reads TGTGCCAGCAGCCGACAGGCGAACACTGAAGCTTTCTTT.